This TCR beta chain came from a study of cytomegalovirus exposure and HLA in healthy donors. Of note for this clone: One junction end disagrees with the germline gene, perhaps due to a read error.

It was with 60 Vbeta and 13 Jbeta primers that the PCR ran. Measured with immunoSEQ multiplex PCR; TCRdb has only the in-frame clones, and not every one. The sample holds around 60,000 clones; 65% to 75% are singletons and the top ten take more than 20%. This receptor was identified in a man in his fifties in good health and CMV-seropositive. The sample consisted of PBMCs.

CDR3 in DNA: TGCGCCCGCAGTGAGCCCCCTGGCGGCTACACCTTC. It translates to CARSEPPGGYTF. The J gene is TRBJ1-2, the V gene TRBV10-2, with D hard to call. Germline V lookup: CDR1 WSHSY, CDR2 SAAADI. The CDR3 covers 12 residues.